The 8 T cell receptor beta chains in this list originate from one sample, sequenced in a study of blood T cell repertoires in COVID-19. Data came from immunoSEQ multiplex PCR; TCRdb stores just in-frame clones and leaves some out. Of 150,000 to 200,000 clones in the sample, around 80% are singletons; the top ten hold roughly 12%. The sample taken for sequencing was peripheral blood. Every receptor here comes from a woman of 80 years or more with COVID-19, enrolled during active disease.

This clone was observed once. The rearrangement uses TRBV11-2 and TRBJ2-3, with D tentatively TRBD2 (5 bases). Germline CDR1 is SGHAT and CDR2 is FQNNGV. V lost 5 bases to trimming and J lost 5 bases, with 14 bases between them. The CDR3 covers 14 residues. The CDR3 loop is CASSPKDWGDTQYF. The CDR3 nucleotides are TGTGCCAGCAGCCCAAAGGACTGGGGAGATACGCAGTATTTT.

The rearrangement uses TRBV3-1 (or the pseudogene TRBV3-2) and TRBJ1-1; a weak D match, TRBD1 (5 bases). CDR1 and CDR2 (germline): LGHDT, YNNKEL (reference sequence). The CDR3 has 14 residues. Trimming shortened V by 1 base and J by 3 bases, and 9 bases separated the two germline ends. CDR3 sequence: CASSQGQTYTEAFF. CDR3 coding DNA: TGTGCCAGCAGCCAAGGACAGACCTACACTGAAGCTTTCTTT.

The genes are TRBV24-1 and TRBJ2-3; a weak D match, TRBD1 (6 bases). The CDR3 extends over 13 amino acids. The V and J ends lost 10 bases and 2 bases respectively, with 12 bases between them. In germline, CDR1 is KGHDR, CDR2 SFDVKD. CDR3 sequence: CATGQTVTDTQYF. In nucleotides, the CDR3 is TGTGCCACAGGACAGACTGTCACAGATACGCAGTATTTT.

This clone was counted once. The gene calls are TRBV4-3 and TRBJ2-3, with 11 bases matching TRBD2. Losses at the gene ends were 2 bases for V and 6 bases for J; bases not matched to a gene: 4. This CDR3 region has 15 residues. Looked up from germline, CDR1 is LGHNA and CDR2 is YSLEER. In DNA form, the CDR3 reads TGCGCCAGCAGCCAAACTAGACTAGCGGGGGATACGCAGTATTTT. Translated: CASSQTRLAGDTQYF.

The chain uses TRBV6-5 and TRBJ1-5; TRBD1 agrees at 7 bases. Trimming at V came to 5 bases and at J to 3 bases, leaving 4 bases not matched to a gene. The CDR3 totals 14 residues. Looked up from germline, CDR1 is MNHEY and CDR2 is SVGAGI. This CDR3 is CASSTGVFNQPQHF. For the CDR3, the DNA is TGTGCCAGCAGTACAGGGGTTTTCAATCAGCCCCAGCATTTT.

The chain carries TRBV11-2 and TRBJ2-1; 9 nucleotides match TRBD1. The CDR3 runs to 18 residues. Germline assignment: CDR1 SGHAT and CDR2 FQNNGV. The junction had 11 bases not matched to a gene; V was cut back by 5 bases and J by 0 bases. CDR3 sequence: CASSPGQGSTSSYNEQFF. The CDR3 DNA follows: TGTGCCAGCAGCCCTGGACAGGGGTCGACTAGCTCCTACAATGAGCAGTTCTTC.

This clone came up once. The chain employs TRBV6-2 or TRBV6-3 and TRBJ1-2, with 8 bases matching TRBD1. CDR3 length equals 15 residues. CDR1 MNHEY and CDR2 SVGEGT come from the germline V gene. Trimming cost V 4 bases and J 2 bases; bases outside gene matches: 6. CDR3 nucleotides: TGTGCCAGCAGTTCTCCGACAGGGGTGAACTATGGCTACACCTTC. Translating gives CASSSPTGVNYGYTF.

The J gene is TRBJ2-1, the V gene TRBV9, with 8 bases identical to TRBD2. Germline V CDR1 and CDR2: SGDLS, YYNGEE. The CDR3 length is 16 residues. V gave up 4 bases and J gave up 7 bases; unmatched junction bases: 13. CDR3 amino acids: CASSSRGGSGVNEQFF. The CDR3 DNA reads TGTGCCAGCAGCTCCCGCGGGGGGTCCGGGGTTAATGAGCAGTTCTTC.